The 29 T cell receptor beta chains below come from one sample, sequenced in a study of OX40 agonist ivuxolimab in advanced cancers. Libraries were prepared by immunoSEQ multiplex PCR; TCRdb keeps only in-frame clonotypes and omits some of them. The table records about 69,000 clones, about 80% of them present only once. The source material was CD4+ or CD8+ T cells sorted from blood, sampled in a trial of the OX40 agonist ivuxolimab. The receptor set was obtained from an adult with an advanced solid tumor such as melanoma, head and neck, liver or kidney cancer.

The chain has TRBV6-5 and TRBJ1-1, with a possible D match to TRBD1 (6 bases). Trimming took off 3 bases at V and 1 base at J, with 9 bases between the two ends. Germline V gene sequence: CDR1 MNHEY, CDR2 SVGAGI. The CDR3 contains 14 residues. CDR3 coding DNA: TGTGCCAGCAGTTATTGGGGACAGAACACTGAAGCTTTCTTT. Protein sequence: CASSYWGQNTEAFF.

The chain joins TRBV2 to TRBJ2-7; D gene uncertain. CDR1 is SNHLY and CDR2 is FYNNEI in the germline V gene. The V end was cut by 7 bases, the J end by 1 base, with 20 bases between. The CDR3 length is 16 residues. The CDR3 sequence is CASTPPAAIRSYEQYF. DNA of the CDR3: TGTGCCAGCACTCCCCCGGCAGCGATTAGGTCCTACGAGCAGTACTTC.

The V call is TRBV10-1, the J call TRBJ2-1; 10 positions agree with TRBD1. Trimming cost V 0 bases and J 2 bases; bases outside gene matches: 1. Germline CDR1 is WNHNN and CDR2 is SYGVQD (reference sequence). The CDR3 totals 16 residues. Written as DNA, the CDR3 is TGCGCCAGCAGTGAGTCAGGGACAGGGGCCTACAATGAGCAGTTCTTC. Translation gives CASSESGTGAYNEQFF.

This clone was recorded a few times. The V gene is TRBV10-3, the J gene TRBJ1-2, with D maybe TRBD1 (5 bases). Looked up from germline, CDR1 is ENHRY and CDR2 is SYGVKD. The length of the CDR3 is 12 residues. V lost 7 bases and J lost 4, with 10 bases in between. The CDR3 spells CAIKDTSYGYTF. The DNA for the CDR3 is TGTGCCATCAAGGACACCTCCTATGGCTACACCTTC.

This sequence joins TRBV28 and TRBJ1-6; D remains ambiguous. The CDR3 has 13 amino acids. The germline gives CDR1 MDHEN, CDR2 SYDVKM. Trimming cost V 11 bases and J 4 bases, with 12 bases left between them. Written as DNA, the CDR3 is TGTGCCGGGAAACAGAGGTATAATTCACCCCTCCACTTT. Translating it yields CAGKQRYNSPLHF.

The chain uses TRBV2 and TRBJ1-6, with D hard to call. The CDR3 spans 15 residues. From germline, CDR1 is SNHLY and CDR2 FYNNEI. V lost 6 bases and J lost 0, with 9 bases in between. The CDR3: CASRAGSSYNSPLHF. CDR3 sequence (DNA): TGTGCCAGCAGGGCGGGGAGCTCCTATAATTCACCCCTCCACTTT.

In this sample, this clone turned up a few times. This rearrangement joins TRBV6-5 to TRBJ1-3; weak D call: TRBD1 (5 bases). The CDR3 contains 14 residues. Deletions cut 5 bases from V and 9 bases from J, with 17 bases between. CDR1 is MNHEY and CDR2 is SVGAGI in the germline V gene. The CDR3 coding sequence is TGTGCCAGCAGTGCCCGGGACGCCACACGCACCATATATTTT. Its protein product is CASSARDATRTIYF.

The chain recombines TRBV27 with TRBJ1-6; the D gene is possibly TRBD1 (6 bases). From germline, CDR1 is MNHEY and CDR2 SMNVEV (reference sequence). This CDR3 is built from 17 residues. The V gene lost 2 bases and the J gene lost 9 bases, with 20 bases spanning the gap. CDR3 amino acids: CASSLQLQGSLGSPLHF. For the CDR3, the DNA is TGTGCCAGCAGTTTACAACTCCAGGGGTCGCTCGGTTCACCCCTCCACTTT.

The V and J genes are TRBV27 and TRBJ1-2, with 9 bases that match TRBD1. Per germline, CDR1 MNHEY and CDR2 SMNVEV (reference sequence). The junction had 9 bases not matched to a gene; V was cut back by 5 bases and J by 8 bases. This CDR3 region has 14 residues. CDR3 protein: CASSPGQGLGGYTF. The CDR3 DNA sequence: TGTGCCAGCAGTCCCGGACAGGGGTTGGGAGGCTACACCTTC.

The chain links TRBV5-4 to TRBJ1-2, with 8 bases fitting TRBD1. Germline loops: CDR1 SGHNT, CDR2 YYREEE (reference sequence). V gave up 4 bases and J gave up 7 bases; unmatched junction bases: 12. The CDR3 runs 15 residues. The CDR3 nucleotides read TGTGCCAGCAGCCCGATGACTCAGGGGGCCGGTGGCTACACCTTC. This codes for CASSPMTQGAGGYTF.

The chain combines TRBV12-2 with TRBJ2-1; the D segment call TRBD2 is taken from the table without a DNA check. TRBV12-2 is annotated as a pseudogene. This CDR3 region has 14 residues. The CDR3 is CASRFAGYREEQFF. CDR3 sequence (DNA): TGTGCAAGTCGCTTCGCGGGTTATCGGGAGGAGCAGTTCTTC.

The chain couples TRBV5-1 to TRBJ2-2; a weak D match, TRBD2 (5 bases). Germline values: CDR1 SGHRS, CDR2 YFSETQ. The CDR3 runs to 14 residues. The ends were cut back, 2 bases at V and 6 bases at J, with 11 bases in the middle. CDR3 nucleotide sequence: TGCGCCAGCAGCTTCCAAGTGAGGGCCGGGGAGCTGTTTTTT. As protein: CASSFQVRAGELFF. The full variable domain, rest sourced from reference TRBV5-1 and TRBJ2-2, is KAGVTQTPRYLIKTRGQQVTLSCSPISGHRSVSWYQQTPGQGLQFLFEYFSETQRNKGNFPGRFSGRQFSNSRSEMNVSTLELGDSALYLCASSFQVRAGELFFGEGSRLTVL.

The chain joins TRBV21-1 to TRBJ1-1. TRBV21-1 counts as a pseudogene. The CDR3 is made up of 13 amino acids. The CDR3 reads CASSKGGKTEAFF. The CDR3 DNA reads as TGTGCCAGCAGCAAAGGGGGAAAGACTGAAGCTTTCTTT.

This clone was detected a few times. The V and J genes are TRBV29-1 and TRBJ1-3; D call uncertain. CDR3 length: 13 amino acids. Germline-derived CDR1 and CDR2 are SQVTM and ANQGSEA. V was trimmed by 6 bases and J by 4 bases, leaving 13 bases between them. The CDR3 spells CSVLGHQGNTIYF. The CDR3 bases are TGCAGCGTCCTTGGTCACCAAGGAAACACCATATATTTT.

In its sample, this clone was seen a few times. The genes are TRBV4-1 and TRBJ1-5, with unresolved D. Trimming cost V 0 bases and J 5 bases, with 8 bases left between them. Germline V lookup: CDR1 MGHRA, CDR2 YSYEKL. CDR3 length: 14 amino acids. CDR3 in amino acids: CASSQEGWYQPQHF. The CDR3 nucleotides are TGCGCCAGCAGCCAAGAGGGGTGGTATCAGCCCCAGCATTTT.

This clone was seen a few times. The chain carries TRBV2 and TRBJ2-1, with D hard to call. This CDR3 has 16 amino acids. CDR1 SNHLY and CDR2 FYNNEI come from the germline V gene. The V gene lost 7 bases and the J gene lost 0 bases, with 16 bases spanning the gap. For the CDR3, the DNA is TGTGCCAGCAAGGTGGTCCTCTCGAGCTCCTACAATGAGCAGTTCTTC. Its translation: CASKVVLSSSYNEQFF. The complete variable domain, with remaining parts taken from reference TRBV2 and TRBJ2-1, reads EPEVTQTPSHQVTQMGQEVILRCVPISNHLYFYWYRQILGQKVEFLVSFYNNEISEKSEIFDDQFSVERPDGSNFTLKIRSTKLEDSAMYFCASKVVLSSSYNEQFFGPGTRLTVL.

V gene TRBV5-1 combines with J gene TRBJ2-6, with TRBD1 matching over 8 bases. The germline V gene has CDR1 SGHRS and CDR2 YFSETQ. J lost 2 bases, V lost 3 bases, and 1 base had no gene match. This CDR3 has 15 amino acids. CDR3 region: CASSSQGAGANVLTF. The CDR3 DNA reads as TGCGCCAGCAGCTCACAGGGGGCTGGGGCCAACGTCCTGACTTTC. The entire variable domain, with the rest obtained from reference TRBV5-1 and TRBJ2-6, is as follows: KAGVTQTPRYLIKTRGQQVTLSCSPISGHRSVSWYQQTPGQGLQFLFEYFSETQRNKGNFPGRFSGRQFSNSRSEMNVSTLELGDSALYLCASSSQGAGANVLTFGAGSRLTVL.

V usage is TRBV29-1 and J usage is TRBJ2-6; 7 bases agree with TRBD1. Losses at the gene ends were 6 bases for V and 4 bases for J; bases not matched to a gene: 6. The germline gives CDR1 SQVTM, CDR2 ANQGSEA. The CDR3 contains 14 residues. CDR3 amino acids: CSVKTGTGANVLTF. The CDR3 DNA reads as TGCAGCGTCAAGACAGGGACCGGGGCCAACGTCCTGACTTTC. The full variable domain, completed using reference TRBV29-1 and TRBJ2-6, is SAVISQKPSRDICQRGTSLTIQCQVDSQVTMMFWYRQQPGQSLTLIATANQGSEATYESGFVIDKFPISRPNLTFSTLTVSNMSPEDSSIYLCSVKTGTGANVLTFGAGSRLTVL.

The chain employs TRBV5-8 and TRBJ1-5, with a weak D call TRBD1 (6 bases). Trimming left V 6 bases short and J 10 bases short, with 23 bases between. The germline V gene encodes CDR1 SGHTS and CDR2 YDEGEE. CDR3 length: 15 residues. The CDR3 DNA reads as TGTGCCAGCAACCTCCTACCTCTACAGGGTCTTCCCCAGCATTTT. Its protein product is CASNLLPLQGLPQHF.

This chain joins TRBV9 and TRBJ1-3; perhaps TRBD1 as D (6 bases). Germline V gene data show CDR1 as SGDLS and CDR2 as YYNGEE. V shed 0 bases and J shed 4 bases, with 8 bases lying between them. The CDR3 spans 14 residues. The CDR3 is CASSVDQGGNTIYF. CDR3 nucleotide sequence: TGTGCCAGCAGCGTAGATCAGGGGGGAAACACCATATATTTT.

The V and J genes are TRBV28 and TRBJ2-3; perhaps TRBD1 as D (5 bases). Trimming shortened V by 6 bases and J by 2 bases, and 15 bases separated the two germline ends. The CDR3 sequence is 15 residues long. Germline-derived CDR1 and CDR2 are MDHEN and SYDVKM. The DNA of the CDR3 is TGTGCCAGCAGCGCAACAGGTCCGCACACAGATACGCAGTATTTT. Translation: CASSATGPHTDTQYF.

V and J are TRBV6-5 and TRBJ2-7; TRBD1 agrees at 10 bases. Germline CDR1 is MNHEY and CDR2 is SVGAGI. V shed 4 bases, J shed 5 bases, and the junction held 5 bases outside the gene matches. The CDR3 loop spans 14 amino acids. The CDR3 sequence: CASSSGQGVNEQYF. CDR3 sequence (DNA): TGTGCCAGCAGTTCAGGACAGGGGGTCAACGAGCAGTACTTC.

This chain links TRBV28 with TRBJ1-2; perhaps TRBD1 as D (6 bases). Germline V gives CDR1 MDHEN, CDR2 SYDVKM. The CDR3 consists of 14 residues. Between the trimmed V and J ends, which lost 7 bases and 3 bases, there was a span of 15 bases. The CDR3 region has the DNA TGTGCCAGCACTCTGACAGGAGGGTACTATGGCTACACCTTC. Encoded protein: CASTLTGGYYGYTF.

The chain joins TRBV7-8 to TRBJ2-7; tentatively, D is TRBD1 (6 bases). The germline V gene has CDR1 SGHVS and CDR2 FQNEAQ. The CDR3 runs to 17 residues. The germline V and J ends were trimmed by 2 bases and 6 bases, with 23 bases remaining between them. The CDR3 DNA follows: TGTGCCAGCAGCTTACCAGCCAACAGGGTAGGGCAAGGCGAGCAGTACTTC. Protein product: CASSLPANRVGQGEQYF.

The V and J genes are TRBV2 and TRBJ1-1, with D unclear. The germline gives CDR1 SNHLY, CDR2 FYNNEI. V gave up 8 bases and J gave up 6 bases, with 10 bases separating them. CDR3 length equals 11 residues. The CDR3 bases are TGTGCCAGCGTCCGGACGTCTGAAGCTTTCTTT. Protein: CASVRTSEAFF. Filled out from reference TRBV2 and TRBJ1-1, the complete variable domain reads EPEVTQTPSHQVTQMGQEVILRCVPISNHLYFYWYRQILGQKVEFLVSFYNNEISEKSEIFDDQFSVERPDGSNFTLKIRSTKLEDSAMYFCASVRTSEAFFGQGTRLTVV.

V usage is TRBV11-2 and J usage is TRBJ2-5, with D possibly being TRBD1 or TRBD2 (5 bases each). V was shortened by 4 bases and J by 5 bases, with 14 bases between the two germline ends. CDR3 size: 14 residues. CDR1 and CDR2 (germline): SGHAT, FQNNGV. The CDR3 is CASSSSRWGETQYF. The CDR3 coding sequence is TGTGCCAGCAGCTCCTCGAGGTGGGGGGAGACCCAGTACTTC.

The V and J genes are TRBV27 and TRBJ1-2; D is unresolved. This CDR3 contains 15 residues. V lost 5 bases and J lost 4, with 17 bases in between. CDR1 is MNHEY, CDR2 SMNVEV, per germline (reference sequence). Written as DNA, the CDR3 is TGTGCCAGCAGTGCAGGTGGTGCCCGACTCTATGGCTACACCTTC. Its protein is CASSAGGARLYGYTF.

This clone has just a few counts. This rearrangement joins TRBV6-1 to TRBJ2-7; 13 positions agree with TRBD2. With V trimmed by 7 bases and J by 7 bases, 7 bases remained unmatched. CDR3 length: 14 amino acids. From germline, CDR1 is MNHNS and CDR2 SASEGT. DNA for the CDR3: TGTGCCAGCACCCTACTAGCGGGAGGGCGGGAGCAGTACTTC. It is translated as CASTLLAGGREQYF.

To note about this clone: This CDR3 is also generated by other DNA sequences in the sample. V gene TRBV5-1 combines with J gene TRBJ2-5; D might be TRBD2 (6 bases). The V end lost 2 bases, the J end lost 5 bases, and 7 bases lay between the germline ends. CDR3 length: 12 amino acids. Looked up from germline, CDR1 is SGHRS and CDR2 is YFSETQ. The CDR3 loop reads CASSFRGETQYF. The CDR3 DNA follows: TGCGCCAGCAGCTTCCGGGGGGAGACCCAGTACTTC. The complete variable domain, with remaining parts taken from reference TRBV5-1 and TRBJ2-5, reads KAGVTQTPRYLIKTRGQQVTLSCSPISGHRSVSWYQQTPGQGLQFLFEYFSETQRNKGNFPGRFSGRQFSNSRSEMNVSTLELGDSALYLCASSFRGETQYFGPGTRLLVL.